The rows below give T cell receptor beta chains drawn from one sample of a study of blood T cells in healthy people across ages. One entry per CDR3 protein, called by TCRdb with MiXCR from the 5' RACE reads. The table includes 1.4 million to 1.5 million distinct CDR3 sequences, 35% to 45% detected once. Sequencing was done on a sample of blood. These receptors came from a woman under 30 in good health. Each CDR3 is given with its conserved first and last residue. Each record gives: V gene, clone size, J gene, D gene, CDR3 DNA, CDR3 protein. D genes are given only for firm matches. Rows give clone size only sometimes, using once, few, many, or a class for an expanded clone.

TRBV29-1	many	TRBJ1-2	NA	TGCAGCGCCAGGGGATTAAACTATGGCTACACCTTC	CSARGLNYGYTF
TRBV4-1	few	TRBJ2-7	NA	TGCGCCAGCAGCCAACGGCTAGTCGGGAACTACGAGCAGTACTTC	CASSQRLVGNYEQYF
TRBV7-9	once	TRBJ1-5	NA	TGTGCCAGCACATTAGGTCCCCAGCCCCAGCATTTT	CASTLGPQPQHF
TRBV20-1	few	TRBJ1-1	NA	TGCAGTGCTAGTGGTTACTCTATCACGAACACTGAAGCTTTCTTT	CSASGYSITNTEAFF
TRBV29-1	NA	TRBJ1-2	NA	TGCAGCGTTGATGCCAGCGCGCCGTATGGCTACACCTTC	CSVDASAPYGYTF
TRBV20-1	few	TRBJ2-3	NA	TGCAGTGCTAGCGGGATGGTAAGGACAGATACGCAGTATTTT	CSASGMVRTDTQYF
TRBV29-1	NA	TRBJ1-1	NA	TGCAGCGTAACATCAGGGGTAGGGAACACTGAAGCTTTCTTT	CSVTSGVGNTEAFF
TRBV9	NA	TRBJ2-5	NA	TGTGCCAGCAGCGGTCCGAAGGGGACCCAGTACTTC	CASSGPKGTQYF
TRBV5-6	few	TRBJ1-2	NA	TGTGCCAGCGCGCGGCAGAAGGGGAACTATGGCTACACCTTC	CASARQKGNYGYTF
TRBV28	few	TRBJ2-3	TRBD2	TGTGCCAGCAGTTTAGAACTAGCGGGGCAGTATTTT	CASSLELAGQYF
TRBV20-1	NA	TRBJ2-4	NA	TGCAGTGCTAGAGATCCGGACGCAGAAGCCAAAAACATTCAGTACTTC	CSARDPDAEAKNIQYF
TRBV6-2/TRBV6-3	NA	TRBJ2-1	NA	TGTGCCAGCAGTGCCCAGGCGAGGGTAGGGAATGAGCAGTTCTTC	CASSAQARVGNEQFF
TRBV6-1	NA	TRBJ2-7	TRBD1	TGTGCCAGCAGTGAATCCGGGACAGACGAGCAGTACTTC	CASSESGTDEQYF
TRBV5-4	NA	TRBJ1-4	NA	TGTGCCAGCAGCTTGGAGGTCGGGCGGCAGGGACGAGAAAAACTGTTTTTT	CASSLEVGRQGREKLFF
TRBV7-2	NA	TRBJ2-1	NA	TGTGCCAGCGCAAGCAACATGGGAGCCCCTCAACCTGAGCAGTTCTTC	CASASNMGAPQPEQFF
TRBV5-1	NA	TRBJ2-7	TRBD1	TGCGCCAGCAGCCCACGGACCGGGACAGGGGTCTACGAGCAGTACTTC	CASSPRTGTGVYEQYF
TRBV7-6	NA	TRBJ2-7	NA	TGTGCCAGCAGTAACCCGGACATCGGTTTCGGGCAGTACTTC	CASSNPDIGFGQYF
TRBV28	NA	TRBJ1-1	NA	TGTGCCAGCACCTGGGGATTGTCGAACACTGAAGCTTTCTTT	CASTWGLSNTEAFF
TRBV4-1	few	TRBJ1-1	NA	TGCGCCAGCAGCCAAGGTCGACAGGTGAACACTGAAGCTTTCTTT	CASSQGRQVNTEAFF
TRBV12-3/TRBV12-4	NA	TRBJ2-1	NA	TGTGCCAGCAGTTTTTTTTTGGGGAATGAGCAGTTCTTC	CASSFFLGNEQFF
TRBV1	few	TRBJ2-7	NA	TGCACCAGCAGCCCTAGTAATAACGCTGGGACTAGCGGGAGGGCCAAGAGCGAGCAGTACTTC	CTSSPSNNAGTSGRAKSEQYF
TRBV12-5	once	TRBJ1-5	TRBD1	TGTGCTAGTGCCCAGACAGGGGTCAATCAGCCCCAGCATTTT	CASAQTGVNQPQHF
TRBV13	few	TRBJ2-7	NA	TGTGCCAGCAGGAATGGGGCCTCCTACGAGCAGTACTTC	CASRNGASYEQYF
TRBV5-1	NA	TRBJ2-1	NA	TGCGCCAGCAGCCCCTATAAACCCAGGACAGACTACAATGAGCAGTTCTTC	CASSPYKPRTDYNEQFF
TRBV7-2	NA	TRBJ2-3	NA	TGTGCCAGCAGCCGGGACGTCGGAACAGATACGCAGTATTTT	CASSRDVGTDTQYF
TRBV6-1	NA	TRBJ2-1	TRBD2	TGTGCCAGCACCGGACTAGCGGGAGGTCACAATGAGCAGTTCTTC	CASTGLAGGHNEQFF
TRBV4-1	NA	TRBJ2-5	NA	TGCGCCAGCAGCCAAAAAAGGAAACTCGGTCAAGAGACCCAGTACTTC	CASSQKRKLGQETQYF
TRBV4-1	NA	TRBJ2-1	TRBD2	TGCGCCAGCAACTGGGGTAGCGGGAGAGGGAATGAGCAGTTCTTC	CASNWGSGRGNEQFF
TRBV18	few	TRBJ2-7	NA	TGTGCCAGCTCACCAAGTACGGTTCAATCTAGCTCCTACGAGCAGTACTTC	CASSPSTVQSSSYEQYF